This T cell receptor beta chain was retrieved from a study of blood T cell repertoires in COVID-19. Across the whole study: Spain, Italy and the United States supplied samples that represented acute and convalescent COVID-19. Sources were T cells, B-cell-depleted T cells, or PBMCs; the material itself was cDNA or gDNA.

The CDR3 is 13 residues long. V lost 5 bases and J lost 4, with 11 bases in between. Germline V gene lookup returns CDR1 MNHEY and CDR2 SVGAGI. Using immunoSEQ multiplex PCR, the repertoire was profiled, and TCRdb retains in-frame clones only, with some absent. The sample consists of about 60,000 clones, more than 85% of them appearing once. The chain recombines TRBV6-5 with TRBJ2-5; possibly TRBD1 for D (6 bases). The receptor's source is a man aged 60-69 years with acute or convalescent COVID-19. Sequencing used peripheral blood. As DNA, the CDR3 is TGTGCCAGCAGTCGGGACACCCGAGAGACCCAGTACTTC. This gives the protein CASSRDTRETQYF.